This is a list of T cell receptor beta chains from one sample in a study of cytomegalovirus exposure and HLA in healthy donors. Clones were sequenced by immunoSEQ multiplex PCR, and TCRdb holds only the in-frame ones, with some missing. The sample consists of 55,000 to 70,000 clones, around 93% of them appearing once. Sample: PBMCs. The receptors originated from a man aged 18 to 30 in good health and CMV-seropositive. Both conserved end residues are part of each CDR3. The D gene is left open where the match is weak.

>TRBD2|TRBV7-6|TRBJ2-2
CASSLSILAVANTGELFF
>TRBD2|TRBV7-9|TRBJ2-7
CASSGSGRASYEQYF
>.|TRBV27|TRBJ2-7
CASSLSGKAYEQYF
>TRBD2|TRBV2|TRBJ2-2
CASMRSGNFDTGELFF
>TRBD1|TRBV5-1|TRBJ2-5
CASSLALGGAAETQYF
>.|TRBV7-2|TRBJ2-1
CASSLGTEYNEQFF
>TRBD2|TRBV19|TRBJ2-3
CASRASGRPTDTQYF
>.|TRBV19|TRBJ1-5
CASSGQWDQPQHF
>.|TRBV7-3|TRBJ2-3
CASSRFAYADTQYF
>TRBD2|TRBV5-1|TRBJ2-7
CASNSGLAGGPNEQYF
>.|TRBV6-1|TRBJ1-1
CASRPTGQGRIEAFF
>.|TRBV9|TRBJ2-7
CASSSGGGISSYEQYF
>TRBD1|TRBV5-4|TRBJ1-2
CASSLGRQGANYGYTF
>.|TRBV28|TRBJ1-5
CASSFSGQGNQPQHF
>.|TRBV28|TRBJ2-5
CASSFGPYQETQYF
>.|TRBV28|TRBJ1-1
CASSLILPNTEAFF
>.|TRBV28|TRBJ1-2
CASSLRRNYGYTF
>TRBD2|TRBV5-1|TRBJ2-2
CASSRPGLALTQGAGELFF
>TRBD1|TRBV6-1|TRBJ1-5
CASSLSGTGNQPQHF
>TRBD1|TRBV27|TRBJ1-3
CASSLTGGAGNTIYF
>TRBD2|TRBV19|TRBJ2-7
CASSLTTSGNYEQYF
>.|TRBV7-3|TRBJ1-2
CASSLGGSDYGYTF
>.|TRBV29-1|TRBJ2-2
CSVVTGVLTGELFF
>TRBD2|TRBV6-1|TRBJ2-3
CASRTSGRGGIGQYF
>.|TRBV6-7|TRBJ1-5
CASSYVGGRVNQPQHF
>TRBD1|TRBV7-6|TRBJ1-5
CASSLGTGSNQPQHF
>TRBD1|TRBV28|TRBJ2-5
CASSRRTGQQETQYF